The 12 T cell receptor beta chains given below trace back to one sample, sequenced in a study of response to subunit inactivated influenza vaccine. TCRdb analysed the RT-PCR reads with MiXCR anew, one entry per CDR3 protein. The table lists more than 700,000 distinct CDR3 sequences, over 20% of them singletons. The sample was PBMCs from blood, taken less than 6 days after vaccination. Every receptor here comes from a man between 50 and 59 years old who received an inactivated influenza vaccine.

There are a few counts of this clonotype. CDR3 nucleotides: TGTGCCAGCAGTTTAGCGGGAGCGCCCAGCACAGATACGCAGTATTTT. Its translation: CASSLAGAPSTDTQYF. V gene TRBV6-5 combines with J gene TRBJ2-3; 9 bases fit TRBD2. The germline V gene encodes CDR1 MNHEY and CDR2 SVGAGI. The V gene end was trimmed by 4 bases and the J gene end by 0 bases; junction bases not matched to a gene: 5. The CDR3 is made up of 16 amino acids.

The V gene is TRBV5-1, the J gene TRBJ2-1; D might be TRBD1 or TRBD2, each matching 5 bases. The CDR3 is made up of 16 amino acids. V was pared by 6 bases and J by 3 bases, with 19 bases between. Germline V CDR1 and CDR2: SGHRS, YFSETQ. CDR3 residues: CASTPRGPHLYNEQFF. DNA for the CDR3: TGCGCCAGCACCCCCCGGGGACCACACCTCTACAATGAGCAGTTCTTC. The variable domain in full, with the rest retrieved from reference TRBV5-1 and TRBJ2-1, is KAGVTQTPRYLIKTRGQQVTLSCSPISGHRSVSWYQQTPGQGLQFLFEYFSETQRNKGNFPGRFSGRQFSNSRSEMNVSTLELGDSALYLCASTPRGPHLYNEQFFGPGTRLTVL.

V gene TRBV6-2 or TRBV6-3 combines with J gene TRBJ2-7; D is possibly TRBD1 (5 bases). This CDR3 contains 13 residues. CDR1 is MNHEY, CDR2 SVGEGT, per germline. V was cut by 2 bases and J by 7 bases, with 12 bases left in between. The CDR3, as DNA: TGTGCCAGCAGTTACCACTCCGCAGGGGAGCAGTACTTC. This translates into CASSYHSAGEQYF.

This clonotype showed up just a few times. The chain joins TRBV11-1 to TRBJ2-2; 14 bases line up with TRBD2. Germline loops: CDR1 SGHAT, CDR2 FQDESV (reference sequence). This CDR3 has 19 residues. V lost 5 bases to trimming and J lost 0 bases; unmatched junction nucleotides: 8. The CDR3 nucleotides are TGTGCCAGCAGCCCGTATACGGGACTAGCGGGAGCGAACACCGGGGAGCTGTTTTTT. It translates to CASSPYTGLAGANTGELFF.

The V gene is TRBV3-1, the J gene TRBJ2-3; the match to TRBD2 covers 9 bases. Germline loops: CDR1 LGHDT, CDR2 YNNKEL (reference sequence). Trimming removed 3 bases from V and 1 base from J; junction bases left unmatched: 2. The length of the CDR3 is 15 residues. CDR3 nucleotides: TGTGCCAGCAGCCAGTCTAGCGGGGGCACAGATACGCAGTATTTT. It is translated as CASSQSSGGTDTQYF.

This clonotype has ten or more counts. The rearrangement joins TRBV20-1 to TRBJ2-5, with D possibly TRBD1 on 5 matching bases. V was clipped by 4 bases and J by 3 bases, with 6 bases between them. The CDR3 covers 11 residues. The germline V gene has CDR1 DFQATT and CDR2 SNEGSKA (reference sequence). DNA for the CDR3: TGCAGTGCTACCAGGGAAGAGACCCAGTACTTC. Protein sequence: CSATREETQYF.

The chain carries TRBV30 and TRBJ2-2; the match to TRBD1 covers 11 bases. Germline CDR1 and CDR2: GTSNPN and SVGIG (reference sequence). The CDR3 has 17 residues. Trimming cost V 3 bases and J 2 bases; bases outside gene matches: 8. CDR3 residues: CAWRRGGQGANTGELFF. For the CDR3, the DNA is TGTGCCTGGAGGAGGGGCGGACAGGGGGCAAACACCGGGGAGCTGTTTTTT.

At least ten counts were recorded for this clonotype. The chain links TRBV6-6 to TRBJ1-5; D not resolved. CDR1 is MNHNY, CDR2 SVGAGI, per germline (reference sequence). The V end was cut by 2 bases, the J end by 5 bases, with 7 bases between. This CDR3 contains 13 residues. Here the CDR3 reads CASSYSGHQPQHF. The CDR3 nucleotides read TGTGCCAGCAGTTACAGCGGTCATCAGCCCCAGCATTTT.

This chain joins TRBV6-6 and TRBJ2-7; the D call may be TRBD1 or TRBD2 (5 bases each). There are 11 residues in the CDR3. Deletions cut 5 bases from V and 5 bases from J, with 7 bases between. CDR1 MNHNY and CDR2 SVGAGI come from the germline V gene (reference sequence). The CDR3 sequence is CASSRGDEQYF. The CDR3 nucleotides are TGTGCCAGCAGTCGAGGGGACGAGCAGTACTTC.

The gene calls are TRBV11-3 and TRBJ2-2; D call uncertain. Germline CDR1 SGHNT, CDR2 YENEEA. V was trimmed by 3 bases and J by 10 bases, leaving 15 bases between them. CDR3 size: 14 residues. The CDR3 sequence: CASSFGRASSELFF. Written as DNA, the CDR3 is TGTGCCAGCAGCTTTGGACGGGCGTCTTCGGAGCTGTTTTTT.

This clonotype has a handful of counts. The chain joins TRBV12-3 or TRBV12-4 to TRBJ2-1; 11 bases fit TRBD2. The ends lost 6 bases at V and 9 bases at J; junction bases unmatched: 10. This CDR3 is built from 15 residues. CDR3 region: CASRQLAGAGIEQFF. In DNA, the CDR3 is TGTGCCAGCAGACAACTAGCGGGAGCTGGAATTGAGCAGTTCTTC.

The chain combines TRBV5-4 with TRBJ2-5; possibly TRBD1 or TRBD2 for D (5 bases each). CDR1 and CDR2 from the germline V gene are SGHNT and YYREEE (reference sequence). Trimming took 0 bases from V and 3 from J, leaving 9 bases between them. The CDR3 covers 14 residues. The CDR3 DNA follows: TGTGCCAGCAGCTTGGGGGACCACGAAGAGACCCAGTACTTC. Its translation is CASSLGDHEETQYF.